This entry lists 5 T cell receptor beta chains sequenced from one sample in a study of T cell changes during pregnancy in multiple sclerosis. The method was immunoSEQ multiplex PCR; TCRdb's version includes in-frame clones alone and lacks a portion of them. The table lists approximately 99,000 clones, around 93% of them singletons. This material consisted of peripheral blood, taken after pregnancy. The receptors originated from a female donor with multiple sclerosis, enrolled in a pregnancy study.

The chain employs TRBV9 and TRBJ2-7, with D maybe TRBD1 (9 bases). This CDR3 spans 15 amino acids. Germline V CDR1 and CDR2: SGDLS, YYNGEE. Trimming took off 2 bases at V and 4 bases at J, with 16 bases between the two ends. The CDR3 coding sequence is TGTGCCAGCAGCGTCGGTAGCGGGACAGGGTACGAGCAGTACTTC. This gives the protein CASSVGSGTGYEQYF.

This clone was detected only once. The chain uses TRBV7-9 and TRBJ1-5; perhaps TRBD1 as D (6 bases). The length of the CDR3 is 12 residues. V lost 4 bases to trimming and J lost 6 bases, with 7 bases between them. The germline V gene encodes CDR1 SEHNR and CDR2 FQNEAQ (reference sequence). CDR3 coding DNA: TGTGCCAGCAGCTCAGGGGCTCAGCCCCAGCATTTT. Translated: CASSSGAQPQHF.

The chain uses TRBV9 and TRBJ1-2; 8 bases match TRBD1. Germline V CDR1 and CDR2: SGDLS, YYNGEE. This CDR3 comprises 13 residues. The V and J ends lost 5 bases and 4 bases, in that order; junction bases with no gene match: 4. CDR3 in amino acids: CASRTDRGYGYTF. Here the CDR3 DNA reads TGTGCCAGCAGGACAGACAGGGGCTATGGCTACACCTTC.

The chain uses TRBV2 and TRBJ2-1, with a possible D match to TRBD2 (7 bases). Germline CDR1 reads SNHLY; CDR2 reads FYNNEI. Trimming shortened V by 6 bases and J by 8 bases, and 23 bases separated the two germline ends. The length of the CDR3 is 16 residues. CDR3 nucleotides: TGTGCCAGCAGACCCGGCGAGGGGGGGAGCTGGTATGAGCAGTTCTTC. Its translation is CASRPGEGGSWYEQFF.

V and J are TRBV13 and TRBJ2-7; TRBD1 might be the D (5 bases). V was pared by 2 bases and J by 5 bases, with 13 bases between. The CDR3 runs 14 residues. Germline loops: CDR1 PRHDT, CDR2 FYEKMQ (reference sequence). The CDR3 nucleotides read TGTGCCAGCAGCTTATCTGGGGCATTCAACGAGCAGTACTTC. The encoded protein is CASSLSGAFNEQYF.